The 2 T cell receptor beta chains listed next were all sequenced from one sample in a study of T cells in Graves' hyperthyroidism and ophthalmopathy. Using RNA transcripts as the source, TCR beta CDR3 regions were amplified. The HTBI primer set drove a first-round RT-PCR of the TCR CDR3. MiXCR was run by TCRdb on the multiplex PCR reads, yielding one entry per CDR3 protein. The sample includes 350,000 or so distinct CDR3 sequences, about 20% of them seen just once. The specimen sequenced was blood. The source of these receptors is a woman aged 45-60 years with Graves' hyperthyroidism.

Many counts were recorded for this clonotype. The rearrangement links TRBV6-1 to TRBJ2-7; D is ambiguous. Germline V CDR1 and CDR2: MNHNS, SASEGT. V was cut by 0 bases and J by 1 base, with 4 bases left in between. This CDR3 region has 13 residues. The CDR3 sequence: CASSEARSYEQYV. DNA for the CDR3: TGTGCCAGCAGTGAAGCGAGGTCCTACGAGCAGTACGTC.

This chain joins TRBV7-3 and TRBJ2-1; possibly TRBD2 for D (5 bases). V shed 6 bases and J shed 2 bases, with 17 bases lying between them. The CDR3 loop spans 16 amino acids. Germline V lookup: CDR1 SGHTA, CDR2 FQGTGA. The CDR3 loop is CASSLLGRTPYNEQFF. The CDR3 nucleotides read TGTGCCAGCAGTCTTCTCGGGCGGACTCCCTACAATGAGCAGTTCTTC.